This T cell receptor (beta chain) is drawn from a study of blood T cell repertoires in COVID-19. Some clones are missing from TCRdb's copy, which holds only in-frame ones; the method was immunoSEQ multiplex PCR. The sample shows a few hundred thousand clones, around 91% of them seen only once. Germline V lookup: CDR1 KGHSH, CDR2 LQKENI. V lost 3 bases, J lost 8 bases, and 16 bases lay in between. This CDR3 has 14 residues. This sequence was found in a middle-aged woman who had recovered from COVID-19. The chain combines TRBV18 with TRBJ1-1, with a possible D match to TRBD1 (5 bases). Input material: PBMCs or T cells enriched from blood (not recorded which). CDR3 DNA: TGTGCCAGCTCACCCTTCGACAGAACTGACGAAGCTTTCTTT. This sequence encodes CASSPFDRTDEAFF.